A selection of T cell receptor beta chains follows, all from one sample in a study of blood T cell repertoires in COVID-19. Clones were sequenced by immunoSEQ multiplex PCR, and TCRdb holds only the in-frame ones, with some missing. The profile shows about 250,000 clones, roughly 86% of them singletons. Sequenced input: peripheral blood. The source is a woman of 80 years or more with COVID-19, enrolled during active disease. CDR3s include the opening cysteine and the closing phenylalanine or tryptophan. Each record gives: V gene, clone size, J gene, D gene, CDR3 protein, CDR3 DNA. D genes are given only for firm matches. Size is omitted from some rows. Given values are once, few, many or a class for expanded clones.

>TRBV7-6|.|TRBJ2-2|.
CASSLSSANTGELFF
TGTGCCAGCAGCTTATCGTCCGCGAACACCGGGGAGCTGTTTTTT
>TRBV28|.|TRBJ1-6|TRBD1
CASTSRTGWNSPLHF
TGTGCCAGCACCTCACGGACAGGGTGGAATTCACCCCTCCACTTT
>TRBV19|.|TRBJ1-2|.
CASNPLSGGASGYGYTF
TGTGCCAGTAATCCCTTATCCGGGGGGGCGTCTGGCTATGGCTACACCTTC
>TRBV2|.|TRBJ1-3|.
CASSLQGKLSGNTIYF
TGTGCCAGCAGCTTACAGGGAAAACTCTCTGGAAACACCATATATTTT
>TRBV9|.|TRBJ2-7|.
CASSVEDRTTYEQYF
TGTGCCAGCAGCGTAGAGGACAGGACTACCTACGAGCAGTACTTC
>TRBV4-3|.|TRBJ1-6|TRBD1
CASSRDRPGQGNNSPLHF
TGCGCCAGCAGCCGAGACAGACCGGGACAGGGCAATAATTCACCCCTCCACTTT
>TRBV2|few|TRBJ2-2|TRBD1
CASSGQGAGELFF
TGTGCCAGCAGTGGACAGGGGGCCGGGGAGCTGTTTTTT
>TRBV7-8|.|TRBJ1-5|.
CASRQAPGKGPQHF
TGTGCCAGCAGACAAGCCCCGGGAAAGGGGCCCCAGCATTTT
>TRBV5-6|.|TRBJ1-6|.
CASSADSYNSPLHF
TGTGCCAGCAGCGCAGACTCCTATAATTCACCCCTCCACTTT
>TRBV5-1|.|TRBJ1-2|TRBD1
CASSWGQGANYGYTF
TGCGCCAGCAGCTGGGGACAGGGGGCTAACTATGGCTACACCTTC
>TRBV19|.|TRBJ2-5|TRBD1
CASSPPGTVAETQYF
TGTGCCAGTAGTCCCCCCGGGACAGTCGCAGAGACCCAGTACTTC
>TRBV18|.|TRBJ1-1|TRBD1
CASSPPQGANTEAFF
TGTGCCAGCTCACCACCGCAGGGGGCAAACACTGAAGCTTTCTTT
>TRBV20-1|.|TRBJ1-4|.
CSASLSRDKREKLFF
TGCAGTGCTAGTTTAAGCCGGGACAAAAGGGAAAAACTGTTTTTT
>TRBV28|.|TRBJ1-2|.
CASISLGQSEIYF
TGTGCCAGCATATCCCTAGGACAGAGTGAAATTTATTTC
>TRBV9|.|TRBJ2-5|TRBD1
CASSVQGAETQYF
TGTGCCAGCAGCGTACAGGGGGCTGAGACCCAGTACTTC
>TRBV5-1|.|TRBJ1-1|TRBD1
CASSTQGALADTEAFF
TGCGCCAGCAGCACACAGGGGGCCCTAGCCGACACTGAAGCTTTCTTT
>TRBV9|.|TRBJ1-2|TRBD1
CASSVRDSSYGYTF
TGTGCCAGCAGCGTTCGGGACAGTAGTTATGGCTACACCTTC
>TRBV5-1|.|TRBJ1-5|.
CASSLGPPGQPQHF
TGCGCCAGCAGCTTGGGTCCCCCAGGACAGCCCCAGCATTTT
>TRBV5-4|.|TRBJ1-2|.
CASSSDRAYTF
TGTGCCAGCAGCTCTGACAGAGCCTACACCTTC
>TRBV28|.|TRBJ2-7|TRBD1
CASNTGTGRYEQYF
TGTGCCAGCAATACCGGGACAGGGAGGTACGAGCAGTACTTC
>TRBV5-1|.|TRBJ2-2|.
CASSFSTGRTGELFF
TGCGCCAGCAGCTTTAGTACAGGGCGGACCGGGGAGCTGTTTTTT
>TRBV5-1|.|TRBJ2-3|TRBD1
CASSSGTGEDTQYF
TGCGCCAGCAGCTCGGGGACAGGGGAAGATACGCAGTATTTT
>TRBV28|.|TRBJ2-1|.
CASSNGYNEQFF
TGTGCCAGCAGTAACGGCTACAATGAGCAGTTCTTC
>TRBV12-5|.|TRBJ1-2|TRBD1
CASGQGTGFGYTF
TGTGCTAGTGGTCAAGGGACAGGGTTTGGCTACACCTTC
>TRBV28|.|TRBJ1-1|TRBD1
CASRKGTEIKNTEAFF
TGTGCCAGCAGAAAAGGGACAGAGATAAAGAACACTGAAGCTTTCTTT
>TRBV28|.|TRBJ1-5|.
CASSLTERGQPQHF
TGTGCCAGCAGTTTGACCGAAAGGGGTCAGCCCCAGCATTTT
>TRBV18|.|TRBJ2-1|TRBD1
CASSQTGTGGYEQFF
TGTGCCAGCTCACAAACCGGGACAGGGGGCTATGAGCAGTTCTTC
>TRBV18|.|TRBJ2-1|.
CASSPPSAGWGNEQFF
TGTGCCAGCTCACCACCGTCCGCAGGGTGGGGCAATGAGCAGTTCTTC
>TRBV6-5|.|TRBJ1-3|TRBD1
CASSSTGIGNTIYF
TGTGCCAGCAGCTCGACAGGGATTGGAAACACCATATATTTT
>TRBV5-6|.|TRBJ1-2|TRBD1
CASSLEDRARPNYGYTF
TGTGCCAGCAGCTTGGAGGACAGGGCCCGGCCTAACTATGGCTACACCTTC
>TRBV19|.|TRBJ2-2|.
CASGSGGAASNTGELFF
TGTGCCAGTGGTTCAGGAGGGGCCGCTTCGAACACCGGGGAGCTGTTTTTT
>TRBV25-1|.|TRBJ1-6|TRBD1
CASSELQGTNSPLHF
TGTGCCAGCAGTGAATTACAGGGGACCAATTCACCCCTCCACTTT
>TRBV5-1|.|TRBJ2-5|.
CASSFWTEHQETQYF
TGCGCCAGCAGCTTCTGGACAGAACACCAAGAGACCCAGTACTTC
>TRBV15|.|TRBJ2-5|TRBD1
CATSSWGQGETQYF
TGTGCCACCAGCAGTTGGGGACAGGGGGAGACCCAGTACTTC
>TRBV5-1|.|TRBJ2-2|TRBD1
CASSSGTVSLNTGELFF
TGCGCCAGCAGCTCCGGGACAGTTTCCCTGAACACCGGGGAGCTGTTTTTT
>TRBV15|.|TRBJ1-1|.
CATSRNKNTEAFF
TGTGCCACCAGCAGAAACAAGAACACTGAAGCTTTCTTT
>TRBV27|.|TRBJ2-1|TRBD2
CASRGLWLSSYNEQFF
TGTGCCAGCAGGGGACTATGGCTGAGCTCCTACAATGAGCAGTTCTTC
>TRBV19|.|TRBJ2-1|TRBD2
CASRPSGGVYNEQFF
TGTGCCAGTAGGCCCAGCGGGGGGGTCTACAATGAGCAGTTCTTC
>TRBV28|.|TRBJ2-1|TRBD2
CASSAIPGLAGGDHYNEQFF
TGTGCCAGCAGTGCGATACCCGGACTAGCGGGGGGCGACCACTACAATGAGCAGTTCTTC
>TRBV2|.|TRBJ2-7|TRBD1
CASTGQGRNEQYF
TGTGCCAGCACGGGACAGGGCAGGAACGAGCAGTACTTC
>TRBV10-3|.|TRBJ2-1|TRBD2
CAIRSGAGGGNSSYNEQFF
TGTGCCATCAGGAGCGGAGCGGGGGGGGGAAATAGCTCCTACAATGAGCAGTTCTTC
>TRBV28|.|TRBJ1-1|.
CASSLQGSQAFF
TGTGCCAGCAGTCTTCAGGGTTCCCAAGCTTTCTTT
>TRBV29-1|once|TRBJ2-1|TRBD2
CSVVLAGHLNEQFF
TGCAGCGTTGTACTAGCGGGCCACTTAAATGAGCAGTTCTTC
>TRBV2|.|TRBJ1-1|TRBD1
CASSVGQGTQAFF
TGTGCCAGCAGTGTTGGACAGGGGACCCAAGCTTTCTTT
>TRBV5-1|.|TRBJ2-6|.
CASSPGSGANVLTF
TGCGCCAGCAGCCCGGGGTCTGGGGCCAACGTCCTGACTTTC
>TRBV7-9|.|TRBJ1-2|TRBD1
CASSLGQEVYGYTF
TGTGCCAGCAGCCTAGGACAGGAAGTCTATGGCTACACCTTC
>TRBV7-2|.|TRBJ1-4|.
CASSTTNEKLFF
TGTGCCAGCTCAACAACTAATGAAAAACTGTTTTTT
>TRBV5-4|.|TRBJ2-1|.
CASSLGLSSYNEQFF
TGTGCCAGCAGCTTGGGACTAAGCTCCTACAATGAGCAGTTCTTC
>TRBV4-2|.|TRBJ1-3|TRBD1
CASSQYRGSSGNTIYF
TGTGCCAGCAGCCAATACAGGGGAAGCTCTGGAAACACCATATATTTT
>TRBV11-2|.|TRBJ1-4|.
CASSPGQLQLEEKLFF
TGTGCCAGCAGCCCTGGACAGCTGCAACTTGAGGAAAAACTGTTTTTT
>TRBV11-2|.|TRBJ1-2|TRBD1
CASSYTGAGSYTF
TGTGCCAGCAGCTATACAGGGGCCGGGAGCTACACCTTC
>TRBV11-2|.|TRBJ2-2|TRBD2
CASRGLASNTGELFF
TGTGCCAGCAGGGGACTAGCGAGTAACACCGGGGAGCTGTTTTTT
>TRBV7-2|.|TRBJ2-1|.
CASSPRPGDTYNEQFF
TGTGCCAGCAGCCCCCGCCCCGGGGACACCTACAATGAGCAGTTCTTC
>TRBV9|.|TRBJ2-1|TRBD2
CASSRRTSGGTNEQFF
TGTGCCAGCAGCCGGCGGACTAGCGGGGGGACTAATGAGCAGTTCTTC
>TRBV29-1|.|TRBJ1-1|.
CSAGGPEAFF
TGCAGCGCTGGGGGCCCTGAAGCTTTCTTT
>TRBV7-9|.|TRBJ2-3|.
CASSLNIALPTDTQYF
TGTGCCAGCAGCCTGAATATAGCCCTACCCACAGATACGCAGTATTTT
>TRBV6-5|.|TRBJ1-2|.
CASSYSTQGYGYTF
TGTGCCAGCAGTTACTCGACTCAAGGTTATGGCTACACCTTC
>TRBV21-1|.|TRBJ2-1|.
CASSKEGGTNAPEQFF
TGTGCCAGCAGCAAAGAAGGGGGTACGAATGCTCCTGAGCAGTTCTTC
>TRBV20-1|.|TRBJ2-1|TRBD2
CSASSGGGTHNEQFF
TGCAGTGCTAGTTCAGGCGGGGGGACACACAATGAGCAGTTCTTC